Each of the 5 T cell receptor beta chains below was sequenced from the same sample in a study of blood T cell repertoires in COVID-19. Clones were sequenced by immunoSEQ multiplex PCR, and TCRdb holds only the in-frame ones, with some missing. Of about 190,000 clones listed, roughly 87% are singletons. Specimen: peripheral blood. The receptor set was obtained from a woman in her forties with acute or convalescent COVID-19.

This clone was counted a few times. This chain connects TRBV11-3 to TRBJ2-1, with TRBD2 matching 7 bases. The CDR3 spans 14 residues. Germline V gene data show CDR1 as SGHNT and CDR2 as YENEEA. The junction had 2 bases not matched to a gene; V was cut back by 0 bases and J by 6 bases. DNA of the CDR3: TGTGCCAGCAGCTTAGAAGCGGGGCCCAATGAGCAGTTCTTC. Translating it yields CASSLEAGPNEQFF. The complete variable domain, with remaining parts taken from reference TRBV11-3 and TRBJ2-1, reads EAGVVQSPRYKIIEKKQPVAFWCNPISGHNTLYWYLQNLGQGPELLIRYENEEAVDDSQLPKDRFSAERLKGVDSTLKIQPAELGDSAVYLCASSLEAGPNEQFFGPGTRLTVL.

V is TRBV5-1 and J is TRBJ2-3; 7 bases are a match to TRBD2. With V trimmed by 4 bases and J by 1 base, 6 bases remained unmatched. This CDR3 is 15 amino acids long. Germline-derived CDR1 and CDR2 are SGHRS and YFSETQ. DNA of the CDR3: TGCGCCAGCAGCGCCTTGGGAGGGGGCACAGATACGCAGTATTTT. Translated, it gives CASSALGGGTDTQYF.

Only a few counts were recorded for this clone. V and J are TRBV28 and TRBJ2-5; weak D call: TRBD1 (6 bases). CDR1 and CDR2 from the germline V gene are MDHEN and SYDVKM. V lost 4 bases to trimming and J lost 3 bases, with 12 bases between them. CDR3 size: 14 residues. The CDR3, as DNA: TGTGCCAGCAGTTCGGGACACCTGAAAGAGACCCAGTACTTC. Residues: CASSSGHLKETQYF.

The chain uses TRBV24-1 and TRBJ2-2; D may be TRBD1 (6 bases). In germline, CDR1 is KGHDR, CDR2 SFDVKD. Trimming took off 8 bases at V and 1 base at J, with 10 bases between the two ends. The CDR3 runs 14 residues. The CDR3 DNA sequence: TGTGCCACCACACCGGGACAGAACACCGGGGAGCTGTTTTTT. Its protein product is CATTPGQNTGELFF.

The chain links TRBV27 to TRBJ1-5; D is possibly TRBD1 (5 bases). V lost 5 bases and J 4 bases, leaving 15 bases between the germline ends. Germline CDR1 is MNHEY and CDR2 is SMNVEV (reference sequence). The CDR3 runs 15 residues. CDR3 region: CASSLLAGRNQPQHF. Written as DNA, the CDR3 is TGTGCCAGCAGTCTTCTGGCGGGGCGGAATCAGCCCCAGCATTTT.